This TCR beta chain was obtained from a study of PD-1 blockade in classical Hodgkin lymphoma. Overall study findings and caveats: Newly diagnosed and completely responding patients shared comparable baseline diversity. Exclusion was the outcome for patients who began nivolumab under 1 year after ASCT. Compared with baseline, CD4+ but not CD8+ TCR diversity had risen significantly by C4D1. Newly diagnosed patients reportedly had lower baseline TCR diversity than healthy donors.

This clone was detected only once. Its matching antigen is unknown. Time point denoted: cycle 4 day 1 (C4D1), after more than five weeks of nivolumab. Exposure to brentuximab vedotin varied, and each patient had relapsed following autologous stem cell transplantation. The germline V gene encodes CDR1 MNHEY and CDR2 SVGAGI. Germline trimming cut 5 bases from V and 4 bases from J; bases unmatched to any gene: 5. This CDR3 has 14 amino acids. Produced via immunoSEQ multiplex PCR; TCRdb's table is partial and in-frame only. The sample lists roughly 64,000 clones, about 92% occurring once. The sequence came from a human donor with classical Hodgkin lymphoma. This chain connects TRBV6-5 to TRBJ1-3, with 7 bases fitting TRBD1. The sample here was peripheral blood mononuclear cells (PBMCs), taken before the fourth cycle of nivolumab. The CDR3 sequence: CASSRQGSGNTIYF. The CDR3 nucleotides are TGTGCCAGCAGTAGACAGGGTTCCGGAAACACCATATATTTT.